Detailed here is one TCR beta chain. The data originate from a study of spatial heterogeneity in lung cancer. At the level of the study: Raw reads contained each unique TCR and UMI combination more than ten times on average.

Trimming took off 1 base at V and 3 bases at J, with 22 bases between the two ends. CDR3 length: 17 residues. Germline lookup yields CDR1 DFQATT and CDR2 SNEGSKA (reference sequence). TCRdb reprocessed the 5' RACE reads via MiXCR and lists one record per CDR3 protein. Altogether about 85,000 distinct CDR3 sequences are present, approximately 21% being singletons, with the ten largest covering roughly 6.2%. Time point reported: sample taken at primary tumor resection. Unsorted whole RNA of tumor, nontumor lung or frozen PBMC was sequenced. The V call is TRBV20-1, the J call TRBJ2-7, with D tentatively TRBD1 or TRBD2 (6 bases each). The TCR was taken from a male donor with early-stage non-small cell lung cancer. Sequenced here: PBMCs, sampled at surgery. The CDR3 reads CSARVRGTGSLVYEQYF. The CDR3 DNA sequence: TGCAGTGCTAGAGTTAGGGGGACTGGGTCGTTAGTCTACGAGCAGTACTTC.